Detailed here is one T cell receptor beta chain. The germline V gene encodes CDR1 SGHAT and CDR2 FQNNGV. V dropped 0 bases and J dropped 0 bases, with 5 bases sitting between them. The CDR3 has 14 amino acids. Amplification yielded TCR beta CDR3 regions, with RNA transcripts as the source. HTBI primers were employed in a first-round RT-PCR of the TCR CDR3. TCRdb passed the multiplex PCR reads through MiXCR, listing each CDR3 protein once. This sample has about 360,000 distinct CDR3 sequences; more than 20% occur once, and the top ten carry around 79%. This sample holds PBMCs from about 9.3 ml fresh peripheral blood. The data were obtained in a study of T cells in Graves' hyperthyroidism and ophthalmopathy.

This TCR was recovered from a man over 45 with Graves' hyperthyroidism. Sequencing was performed on blood. V usage is TRBV11-2 and J usage is TRBJ1-1, with D unresolved. CDR3 sequence: CASSLEQMNTEAFF. In nucleotides, the CDR3 is TGTGCCAGCAGCTTAGAACAAATGAACACTGAAGCTTTCTTT.